The 19 T cell receptor beta chains presented below share a single source sample, sequenced in a study of blood T cell repertoires in COVID-19 (TCRdb year 2020). The library was produced with the immunoSEQ multiplex PCR assay. TCRdb carries this immuneACCESS record with in-frame sequences only. Its versions omit some clonotypes, under half of them owing to an unresolved V gene in the studies checked, with the rest unexplained. The sample has some 240,000 clones on record, roughly nine tenths of them singletons. Less than 5% of the sample belongs to the ten largest clones. The sequenced sample was peripheral blood. These receptors were taken from a woman aged 40 to 50 who had recovered from COVID-19.

This chain links TRBV14 with TRBJ1-6, with TRBD1 as a possible D gene (6 bases). Germline V gene lookup returns CDR1 SGHDN and CDR2 FVKESK. V was shortened by 0 bases and J by 10 bases, with 13 bases between the two germline ends. The CDR3 runs 15 residues. CDR3 coding DNA: TGTGCCAGCAGCCAAGAAGACAGGCGTCACTCACCCCTCCACTTT. It yields the protein CASSQEDRRHSPLHF.

In regard to this clone: The sample has other DNA sequences that encode this CDR3 too. The CDR3 DNA sequence: TGTGCCACCAGCAGGACAGGGGGGCCTACCTACGAGCAGTACGTC. Translating it yields CATSRTGGPTYEQYV. The chain recombines TRBV24-1 with TRBJ2-7; 10 positions agree with TRBD1. The CDR3 is 15 amino acids. Germline CDR1 is KGHDR and CDR2 is SFDVKD. V dropped 7 bases and J dropped 2; count of bases not matched to a gene: 7.

This chain links TRBV18 with TRBJ2-3; TRBD1 matches at 7 bases. This CDR3 is built from 17 residues. From germline, CDR1 is KGHSH and CDR2 LQKENI. The J segment lost 1 base and the V segment lost 4 bases, leaving 11 bases of the junction unmatched. This CDR3 is CASSQRGGGGGTDTQYF. CDR3 in DNA: TGTGCCAGCTCACAGAGAGGGGGCGGAGGTGGCACAGATACGCAGTATTTT.

The rearrangement joins TRBV7-8 to TRBJ2-3; D remains ambiguous. Germline-derived CDR1 and CDR2 are SGHVS and FQNEAQ. This CDR3 has 14 residues. With 2 bases removed from V and 7 bases from J, the gap between germline ends came to 13 bases. The CDR3 protein is CASSLRHSNHTQYF. CDR3 coding DNA: TGTGCCAGCAGCTTACGACACAGCAACCATACGCAGTATTTT. The complete variable domain, with remaining parts taken from reference TRBV7-8 and TRBJ2-3, reads GAGVSQSPRYKVAKRGQDVALRCDPISGHVSLFWYQQALGQGPEFLTYFQNEAQLDKSGLPSDRFFAERPEGSVSTLKIQRTQQEDSAVYLCASSLRHSNHTQYFGPGTRLTVL.

V usage is TRBV4-3 and J usage is TRBJ2-5; 9 bases align to TRBD2. Germline CDR1 LGHNA, CDR2 YSLEER. Unmatched junction bases numbered 11, after V lost 0 bases and J lost 0 bases. The CDR3 is 19 residues long. CDR3 sequence (DNA): TGCGCCAGCAGCCAAGATTTATTCGGGAGCGGGAGGTACCAAGAGACCCAGTACTTC. Translated: CASSQDLFGSGRYQETQYF.

V and J are TRBV18 and TRBJ2-2; 7 nucleotides line up with TRBD1. Germline lookup yields CDR1 KGHSH and CDR2 LQKENI. The CDR3 length is 16 residues. V lost 3 bases and J lost 3; bases outside the gene matches: 7. CDR3 sequence: CASSPLTGADTGELFF. Here the CDR3 DNA reads TGTGCCAGCTCACCCCTTACAGGGGCGGACACCGGGGAGCTGTTTTTT.

V usage is TRBV28 and J usage is TRBJ2-2; D is possibly TRBD1 (6 bases). Germline-derived CDR1 and CDR2 are MDHEN and SYDVKM. The CDR3 is 14 residues long. CDR3 sequence (DNA): TGTGTAGTCGGACAGCCCTGGAACACCGGGGAGCTGTTTTTT. It codes for CVVGQPWNTGELFF.

J is TRBJ1-5 and V is TRBV15; D may be TRBD1 (5 bases). The germline V and J ends were trimmed by 4 bases and 6 bases, with 10 bases remaining between them. Germline assignment: CDR1 LNHNV and CDR2 YYDKDF (reference sequence). This CDR3 contains 13 residues. The CDR3 reads CATSTGGGQPQHF. DNA of the CDR3: TGTGCCACCAGCACCGGGGGGGGTCAGCCCCAGCATTTT.

The rearrangement joins TRBV4-1 to TRBJ2-3; the match to TRBD2 covers 9 bases. CDR3 length: 17 residues. The V gene end was trimmed by 1 base and the J gene end by 6 bases; junction bases not matched to a gene: 11. Germline V gene lookup returns CDR1 MGHRA and CDR2 YSYEKL. The CDR3 loop is CASSQASRGGVGDTQYF. The CDR3, as DNA: TGCGCCAGCAGCCAAGCGTCTCGCGGGGGGGTGGGCGATACGCAGTATTTT.

The chain joins TRBV2 to TRBJ1-5; 8 bases fit TRBD1. Germline V gene data show CDR1 as SNHLY and CDR2 as FYNNEI. The length of the CDR3 is 16 residues. With V trimmed by 6 bases and J by 5 bases, 12 bases remained unmatched. CDR3 DNA sequence: TGTGCCAGCAGGGCGTTTCGCAGGGGGCGCGATCAGCCCCAGCATTTT. Translated: CASRAFRRGRDQPQHF.

The gene calls are TRBV5-1 and TRBJ2-3; 8 bases map to TRBD2. Per the germline V gene, CDR1 is SGHRS and CDR2 is YFSETQ. The CDR3 extends over 16 amino acids. Trimming removed 2 bases from V and 0 bases from J; junction bases left unmatched: 5. As DNA, the CDR3 is TGCGCCAGCAGCTTCCCGGTAGCGGGGAGCACAGATACGCAGTATTTT. Translating gives CASSFPVAGSTDTQYF.

CDR3 amino acids: CASIRTSGAGSGANVLTF. As DNA, the CDR3 is TGTGCCAGTATCCGGACTAGCGGTGCTGGGTCTGGGGCCAACGTCCTGACTTTC. The chain is built from TRBV19 and TRBJ2-6; 10 positions match TRBD2. Germline CDR1 LNHDA, CDR2 SQIVND (reference sequence). This CDR3 spans 18 amino acids. V was clipped by 7 bases and J by 1 base; unmatched bases: 10. Full variable domain (remainder filled in from reference TRBV19 and TRBJ2-6): DGGITQSPKYLFRKEGQNVTLSCEQNLNHDAMYWYRQDPGQGLRLIYYSQIVNDFQKGDIAEGYSVSREKKESFPLTVTSAQKNPTAFYLCASIRTSGAGSGANVLTFGAGSRLTVL.

This chain uses TRBV4-2 with TRBJ2-2; 9 nucleotides agree with TRBD2. The germline V gene encodes CDR1 LGHNA and CDR2 YNFKEQ. The CDR3 is 19 amino acids. The J segment lost 1 base and the V segment lost 2 bases, leaving 11 bases of the junction unmatched. The CDR3 protein is CASSQHPGASGKNTGELFF. CDR3 DNA sequence: TGTGCCAGCAGCCAACACCCCGGCGCTAGCGGGAAGAACACCGGGGAGCTGTTTTTT.

This rearrangement joins TRBV6-2 or TRBV6-3 to TRBJ1-5; possibly TRBD1 for D (5 bases). The V end lost 2 bases, the J end lost 5 bases, and 13 bases lay between the germline ends. Germline V lookup: CDR1 MNHEY, CDR2 SVGEGT. The CDR3 has 15 amino acids. The CDR3 loop is CASSYVGVGYQPQHF. The CDR3 nucleotides read TGTGCCAGCAGTTACGTAGGGGTTGGGTATCAGCCCCAGCATTTT.

J is TRBJ1-1 and V is TRBV5-4; the D is unclear. This CDR3 spans 13 amino acids. CDR1 is SGHNT, CDR2 YYREEE, per germline (reference sequence). Trimming removed 2 bases at V and 5 bases at J, with 10 bases between. DNA for the CDR3: TGTGCCAGCAGCTTATGGGGAGGGACTGAAGCTTTCTTT. Translating gives CASSLWGGTEAFF. Filled out from reference TRBV5-4 and TRBJ1-1, the complete variable domain reads ETGVTQSPTHLIKTRGQQVTLRCSSQSGHNTVSWYQQALGQGPQFIFQYYREEENGRGNFPPRFSGLQFPNYSSELNVNALELDDSALYLCASSLWGGTEAFFGQGTRLTVV.

The rearrangement uses TRBV10-1 and TRBJ2-3, with 9 bases fitting TRBD2. The CDR3 sequence is 16 residues long. Germline loops: CDR1 WNHNN, CDR2 SYGVQD (reference sequence). Trimming took 5 bases from V and 3 from J; bases not matched to a gene: 9. The CDR3 loop is CASSMISGSGTDTQYF. CDR3 coding DNA: TGCGCCAGCAGTATGATTAGCGGGAGCGGGACAGATACGCAGTATTTT.

In its sample, this clone was seen a few times. The rearrangement links TRBV4-1 to TRBJ1-2; no firm D call. In germline, CDR1 is MGHRA, CDR2 YSYEKL. The CDR3 contains 14 residues. Trimming took 0 bases from V and 4 from J, leaving 9 bases between them. CDR3 DNA: TGCGCCAGCAGCCAAGATACCACTGGCTATGGCTACACCTTC. This gives the protein CASSQDTTGYGYTF.

The gene calls are TRBV5-6 and TRBJ1-6, with a tentative D call TRBD1 (5 bases). V lost 5 bases to trimming and J lost 4 bases, with 16 bases between them. Germline V gene sequence: CDR1 SGHDT, CDR2 YYEEEE. The CDR3 length is 16 residues. In nucleotides, the CDR3 is TGTGCCAGCAGTCTCGGGGGAACTTTATATAATTCACCCCTCCACTTT. Its protein product is CASSLGGTLYNSPLHF. Together with reference TRBV5-6 and TRBJ1-6, the CDR3 gives the full variable domain: DAGVTQSPTHLIKTRGQQVTLRCSPKSGHDTVSWYQQALGQGPQFIFQYYEEEERQRGNFPDRFSGHQFPNYSSELNVNALLLGDSALYLCASSLGGTLYNSPLHFGNGTRLTVT.

CDR3 DNA sequence: TGTGCCATCAGTTCCTCCGGGACTTTATACACCGGGGAGCTGTTTTTT. This codes for CAISSSGTLYTGELFF. The chain has TRBV10-3 and TRBJ2-2; a weak D match, TRBD2 (6 bases). Trimming pared 5 bases from V and 3 bases from J, leaving 16 bases between. The CDR3 covers 16 residues. The V gene's germline CDR1 is ENHRY and CDR2 SYGVKD.